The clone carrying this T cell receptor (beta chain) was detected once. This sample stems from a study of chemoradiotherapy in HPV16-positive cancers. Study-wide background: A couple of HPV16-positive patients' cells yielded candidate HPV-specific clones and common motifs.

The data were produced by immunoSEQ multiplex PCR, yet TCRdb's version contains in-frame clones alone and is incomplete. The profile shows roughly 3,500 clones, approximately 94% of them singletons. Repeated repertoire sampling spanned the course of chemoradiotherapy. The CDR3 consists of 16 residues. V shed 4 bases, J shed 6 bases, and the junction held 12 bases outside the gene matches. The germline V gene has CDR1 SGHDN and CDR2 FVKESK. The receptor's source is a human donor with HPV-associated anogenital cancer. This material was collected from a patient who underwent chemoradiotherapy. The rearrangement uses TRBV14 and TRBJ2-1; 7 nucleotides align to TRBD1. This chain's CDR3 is CASSLPGTGASNEQFF. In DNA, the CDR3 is TGTGCCAGCAGCCTGCCCGGCACAGGGGCGTCCAATGAGCAGTTCTTC.